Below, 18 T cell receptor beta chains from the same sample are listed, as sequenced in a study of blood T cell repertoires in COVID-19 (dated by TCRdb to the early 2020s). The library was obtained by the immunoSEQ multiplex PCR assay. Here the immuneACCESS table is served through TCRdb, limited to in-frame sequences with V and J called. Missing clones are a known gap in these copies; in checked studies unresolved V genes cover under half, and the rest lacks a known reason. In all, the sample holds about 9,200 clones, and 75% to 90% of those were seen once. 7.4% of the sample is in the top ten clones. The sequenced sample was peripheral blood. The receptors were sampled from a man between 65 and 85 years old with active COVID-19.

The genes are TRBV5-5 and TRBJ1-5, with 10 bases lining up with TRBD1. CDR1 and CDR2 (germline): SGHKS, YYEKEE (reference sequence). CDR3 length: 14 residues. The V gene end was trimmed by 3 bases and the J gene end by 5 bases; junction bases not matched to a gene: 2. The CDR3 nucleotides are TGTGCCAGCAGCTCGACAGGGGGCGATCAGCCCCAGCATTTT. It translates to CASSSTGGDQPQHF.

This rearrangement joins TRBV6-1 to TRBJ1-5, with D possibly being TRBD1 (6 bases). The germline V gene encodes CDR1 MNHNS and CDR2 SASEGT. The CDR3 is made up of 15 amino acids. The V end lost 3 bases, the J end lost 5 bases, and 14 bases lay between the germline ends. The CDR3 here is CASSEGLTGYQPQHF. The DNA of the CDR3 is TGTGCCAGCAGTGAGGGGCTCACAGGGTATCAGCCCCAGCATTTT.

DNA for the CDR3: TGTGCCATCAGTGGTAGCGAGGAAGCAGATACGCAGTATTTT. Translation: CAISGSEEADTQYF. The gene calls are TRBV10-3 and TRBJ2-3; D possibly corresponds to TRBD2 (5 bases). The V gene's germline CDR1 is ENHRY and CDR2 SYGVKD. This CDR3 comprises 14 residues. V was trimmed by 4 bases and J by 4 bases, leaving 12 bases between them.

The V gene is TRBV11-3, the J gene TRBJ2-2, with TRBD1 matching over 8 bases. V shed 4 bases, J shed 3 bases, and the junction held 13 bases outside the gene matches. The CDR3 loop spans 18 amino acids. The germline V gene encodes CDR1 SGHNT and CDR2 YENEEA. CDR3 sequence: CASSSTPVGTGDTGELFF. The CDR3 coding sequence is TGTGCCAGCAGCTCCACCCCCGTCGGGACAGGCGACACCGGGGAGCTGTTTTTT.

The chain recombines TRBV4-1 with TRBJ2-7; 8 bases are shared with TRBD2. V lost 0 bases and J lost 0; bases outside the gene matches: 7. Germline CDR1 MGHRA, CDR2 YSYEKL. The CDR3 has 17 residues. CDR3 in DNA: TGCGCCAGCAGCCAAGATTGGGGCGGGGGGACCTCCTACGAGCAGTACTTC. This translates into CASSQDWGGGTSYEQYF.

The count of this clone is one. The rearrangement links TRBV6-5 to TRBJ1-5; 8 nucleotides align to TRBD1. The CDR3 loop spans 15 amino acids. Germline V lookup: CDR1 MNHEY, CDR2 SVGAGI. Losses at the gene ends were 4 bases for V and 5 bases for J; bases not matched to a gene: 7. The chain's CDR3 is CASSWTGSYDQPQHF. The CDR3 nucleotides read TGTGCCAGCAGTTGGACAGGGTCTTACGATCAGCCCCAGCATTTT.

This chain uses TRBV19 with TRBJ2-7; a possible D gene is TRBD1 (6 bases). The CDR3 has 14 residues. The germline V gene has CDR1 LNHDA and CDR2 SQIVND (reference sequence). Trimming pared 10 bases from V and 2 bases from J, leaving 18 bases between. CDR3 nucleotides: TGTGCCACCCAGGGGCGAAGCCCTACCTACGAGCAGTACTTC. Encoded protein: CATQGRSPTYEQYF.

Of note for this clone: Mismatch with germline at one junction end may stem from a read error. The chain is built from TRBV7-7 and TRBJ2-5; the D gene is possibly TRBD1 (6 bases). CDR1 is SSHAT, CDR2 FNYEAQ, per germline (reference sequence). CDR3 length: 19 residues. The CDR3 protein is CASSLDRIGTSRGRETQYF. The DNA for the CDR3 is TGTGCTAGCAGCTTAGACCGGATCGGGACATCCCGAGGTCGGGAGACCCAGTACTTC.

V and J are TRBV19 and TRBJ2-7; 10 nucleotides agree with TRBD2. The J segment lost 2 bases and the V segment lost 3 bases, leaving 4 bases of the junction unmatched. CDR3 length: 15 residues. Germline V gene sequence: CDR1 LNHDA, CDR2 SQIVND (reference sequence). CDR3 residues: CASSMKLAGTYEQYF. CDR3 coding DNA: TGTGCCAGTAGTATGAAACTAGCGGGAACCTACGAGCAGTACTTC.

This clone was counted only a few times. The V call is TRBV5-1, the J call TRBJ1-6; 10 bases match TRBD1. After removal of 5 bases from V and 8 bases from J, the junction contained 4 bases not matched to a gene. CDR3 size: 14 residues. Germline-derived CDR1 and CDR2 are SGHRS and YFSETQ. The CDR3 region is CASRSGTGDSPLHF. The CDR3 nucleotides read TGCGCCAGCAGGTCCGGGACAGGGGATTCACCCCTCCACTTT.

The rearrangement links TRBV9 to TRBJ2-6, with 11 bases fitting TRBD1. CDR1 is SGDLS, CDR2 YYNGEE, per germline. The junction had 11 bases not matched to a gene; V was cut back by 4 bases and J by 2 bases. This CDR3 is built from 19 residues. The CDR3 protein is CASSLTPGQGAAGANVLTF. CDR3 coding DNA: TGTGCCAGCAGCCTAACTCCAGGACAGGGGGCTGCTGGGGCCAACGTCCTGACTTTC.

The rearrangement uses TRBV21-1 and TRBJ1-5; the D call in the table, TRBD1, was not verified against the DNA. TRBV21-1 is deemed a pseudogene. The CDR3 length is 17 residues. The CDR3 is CASSSQAGQGVYQPQHF. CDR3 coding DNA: TGTGCCAGCAGCTCTCAGGCGGGACAGGGGGTTTATCAGCCCCAGCATTTT.

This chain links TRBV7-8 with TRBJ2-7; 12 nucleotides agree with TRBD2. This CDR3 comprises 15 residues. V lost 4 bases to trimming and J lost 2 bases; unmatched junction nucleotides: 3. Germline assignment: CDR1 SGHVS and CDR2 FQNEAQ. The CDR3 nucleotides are TGTGCCAGCAGCTCCCTAGCGGGAGGGCCCTACGAGCAGTACTTC. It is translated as CASSSLAGGPYEQYF.

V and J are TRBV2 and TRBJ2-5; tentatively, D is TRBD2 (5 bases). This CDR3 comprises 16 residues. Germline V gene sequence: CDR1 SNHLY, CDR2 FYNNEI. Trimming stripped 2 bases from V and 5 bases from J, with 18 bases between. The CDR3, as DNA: TGTGCCAGCAGTGAAAATACCGGACTTGGCAGCGAGACCCAGTACTTC. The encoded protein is CASSENTGLGSETQYF.

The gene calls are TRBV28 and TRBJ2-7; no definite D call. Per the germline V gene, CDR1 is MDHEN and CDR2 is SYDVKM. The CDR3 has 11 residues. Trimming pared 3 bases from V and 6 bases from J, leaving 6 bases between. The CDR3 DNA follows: TGTGCCAGCAGTTTTGCGTCCGAGCAGTACTTC. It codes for CASSFASEQYF.

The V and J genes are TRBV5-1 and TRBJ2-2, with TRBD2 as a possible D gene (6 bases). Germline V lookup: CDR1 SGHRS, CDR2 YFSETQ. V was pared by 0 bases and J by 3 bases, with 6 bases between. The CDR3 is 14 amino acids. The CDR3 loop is CASSLGLDTGELFF. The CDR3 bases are TGCGCCAGCAGCTTGGGACTAGACACCGGGGAGCTGTTTTTT.

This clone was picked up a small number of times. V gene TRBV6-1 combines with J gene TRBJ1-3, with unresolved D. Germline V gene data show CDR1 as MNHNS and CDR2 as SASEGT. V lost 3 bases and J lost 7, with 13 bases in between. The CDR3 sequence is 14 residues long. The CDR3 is CASSDGISLNTIYF. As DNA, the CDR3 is TGTGCCAGCAGTGACGGGATTAGTTTGAACACCATATATTTT.

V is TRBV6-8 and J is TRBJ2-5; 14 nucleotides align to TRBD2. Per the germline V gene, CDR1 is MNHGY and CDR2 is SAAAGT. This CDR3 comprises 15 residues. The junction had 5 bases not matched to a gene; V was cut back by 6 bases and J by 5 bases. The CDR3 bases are TGTGCCAGCAGCTCGGGACTAGCGGGAGTTGAGACCCAGTACTTC. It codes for CASSSGLAGVETQYF.